What follows are 29 T cell receptor beta chains derived from one specimen sequenced in a study of beta chain features in type 1 diabetes (dated by TCRdb to 2016 to 2018). The protocol used for the library was the immunoSEQ multiplex PCR assay. All of the isolated RNA was reverse transcribed with the High Capacity cDNA Reverse Transcription Kit, so expressed TCRB transcripts were sequenced. The table was pulled from immuneACCESS by TCRdb, which kept in-frame rearrangements only. Such tables lose some clones; where checked, under half of the loss comes from unresolved V genes, and the rest has no known cause. The table for this sample lists under 850,000 clones; around an eighth of them were counted only once. The top ten clones comprise 0.022% of the sample. General findings and caveats noted by the study authors: In all four CD4+ subsets, TCRB CDR3 length was moderately but significantly shorter in type 1 diabetes patients.

The antigens of these receptors remain unknown. The material sequenced was naive CD4+ T cells from blood. According to the study, the label for this sample's cell subset or site signals: true naive CD4+ T cells. These receptors all stem from a man between 18 and 29 years old with type 1 diabetes.

The CDR3 sequence is CASSQVPGGSNSPLHF. Written as DNA, the CDR3 is TGCGCCAGCAGCCAAGTCCCAGGGGGCTCTAATTCACCCCTCCACTTT. V gene TRBV4-1 combines with J gene TRBJ1-6; 8 bases align to TRBD1. This CDR3 region has 16 residues. The germline V gene has CDR1 MGHRA and CDR2 YSYEKL. Germline trimming cut 1 base from V and 6 bases from J; bases unmatched to any gene: 5.

This clone was recorded only once. The chain links TRBV11-2 to TRBJ1-2; D remains ambiguous. The CDR3 has 15 amino acids. Trimming removed 1 base at V and 7 bases at J, with 16 bases between. Per the germline V gene, CDR1 is SGHAT and CDR2 is FQNNGV. As DNA, the CDR3 is TGTGCCAGCAGCTTAGGGTTTTCAGGACTTGTTGGCTACACCTTC. This codes for CASSLGFSGLVGYTF.

The sample holds a few counts of this clone. The chain couples TRBV7-2 to TRBJ2-1; 10 bases match TRBD2. After removal of 5 bases from V and 4 bases from J, the junction contained 5 bases not matched to a gene. The CDR3 contains 15 residues. Germline V lookup: CDR1 SGHTA, CDR2 FQGNSA. The CDR3 DNA follows: TGTGCCAGCAGCCCTCTAGCGGGGGCTTACAATGAGCAGTTCTTC. Residues: CASSPLAGAYNEQFF. The full variable domain, its missing parts supplied by reference TRBV7-2 and TRBJ2-1, is GAGVSQSPSNKVTEKGKDVELRCDPISGHTALYWYRQSLGQGLEFLIYFQGNSAPDKSGLPSDRFSAERTGGSVSTLTIQRTQQEDSAVYLCASSPLAGAYNEQFFGPGTRLTVL.

The V and J genes are TRBV27 and TRBJ2-3; D possibly corresponds to TRBD1 (5 bases). CDR3 size: 15 residues. CDR1 is MNHEY, CDR2 SMNVEV, per germline (reference sequence). V was shortened by 7 bases and J by 6 bases, with 20 bases between the two germline ends. As DNA, the CDR3 is TGTGCCAGCACCAGCGACTCGCTCAGGGTTGATACGCAGTATTTT. Residues: CASTSDSLRVDTQYF.

This clone was seen more than once but under ten times. V is TRBV4-1 and J is TRBJ2-1; either TRBD1 or TRBD2 may supply D (6 bases each). Germline V gene data show CDR1 as MGHRA and CDR2 as YSYEKL. CDR3 size: 18 residues. V gave up 3 bases and J gave up 1 base, with 19 bases separating them. The CDR3 is CASSHLRLGGESYNEQFF. The DNA for the CDR3 is TGCGCCAGCAGCCACCTTAGGCTGGGGGGCGAATCCTACAATGAGCAGTTCTTC.

V gene TRBV6-6 combines with J gene TRBJ1-2; D remains unclear. Per the germline V gene, CDR1 is MNHNY and CDR2 is SVGAGI (reference sequence). Trimming shortened V by 4 bases and J by 3 bases, and 9 bases separated the two germline ends. This CDR3 is 13 amino acids long. The CDR3 spells CASSWNKDYGYTF. The CDR3 DNA reads TGTGCCAGCAGTTGGAACAAGGACTATGGCTACACCTTC.

The J gene is TRBJ1-1, the V gene TRBV29-1; a weak D match, TRBD1 (5 bases). This CDR3 contains 13 residues. The germline CDR1 and CDR2 sequences are SQVTM and ANQGSEA. V lost 5 bases, J lost 6 bases, and 16 bases lay in between. In DNA, the CDR3 is TGCAGCGTTTCGTGGGGACTTTGGGCTGAAGCTTTCTTT. The encoded protein is CSVSWGLWAEAFF.

This clone was picked up a small number of times. The V and J genes are TRBV19 and TRBJ2-7; D possibly matches TRBD1 or TRBD2 (5 bases each). The CDR3 is made up of 15 amino acids. V lost 5 bases to trimming and J lost 5 bases, with 19 bases between them. Germline V gene sequence: CDR1 LNHDA, CDR2 SQIVND (reference sequence). The CDR3 loop is CASSPTWGLGNEQYF. Here the CDR3 DNA reads TGTGCCAGTAGTCCAACTTGGGGCCTCGGGAACGAGCAGTACTTC.

This clone has only a few counts. The chain has TRBV6-5 and TRBJ2-7; the D gene is possibly TRBD2 (7 bases). Trimming shortened V by 5 bases and J by 3 bases, and 11 bases separated the two germline ends. This CDR3 is 13 amino acids long. Germline V gene lookup returns CDR1 MNHEY and CDR2 SVGAGI. As DNA, the CDR3 is TGTGCCAGCAGTCCGGGGGGCTTCTACGAGCAGTACTTC. Translating gives CASSPGGFYEQYF.

In this sample, this clone turned up a few times. This chain connects TRBV5-1 to TRBJ2-5, with D possibly matching TRBD1 (5 bases). Germline assignment: CDR1 SGHRS and CDR2 YFSETQ. V was pared by 5 bases and J by 0 bases, with 11 bases between. CDR3 length: 14 amino acids. The CDR3 nucleotides read TGCGCCAGCAGGAGGTCAGGGAACCAAGAGACCCAGTACTTC. Protein: CASRRSGNQETQYF.

In its sample, this clone was seen a few times. The same CDR3 can be traced to other DNA sequences in this sample. The J gene is TRBJ1-1, the V gene TRBV18, with unresolved D. V shed 2 bases and J shed 3 bases, with 4 bases lying between them. The CDR3 has 12 amino acids. Germline V gives CDR1 KGHSH, CDR2 LQKENI. The CDR3 loop is CASSPGDTEAFF. The CDR3 DNA sequence: TGTGCCAGCTCACCAGGGGACACTGAAGCTTTCTTT.

A few counts support this clone. The V gene is TRBV2, the J gene TRBJ2-3; D is uncertain. Germline-derived CDR1 and CDR2 are SNHLY and FYNNEI. The CDR3 length is 13 residues. Trimming removed 7 bases from V and 1 base from J, with 9 bases in between. In nucleotides, the CDR3 is TGTGCCAGCACCCTACTCCGCACAGATACGCAGTATTTT. It specifies CASTLLRTDTQYF.

This clone was observed a few times. The chain has TRBV29-1 and TRBJ2-5; D is unresolved. With 3 bases removed from V and 4 bases from J, the gap between germline ends came to 9 bases. CDR3 length equals 12 residues. CDR1 SQVTM and CDR2 ANQGSEA come from the germline V gene. In DNA, the CDR3 is TGCAGCGTTGACGGACGGTTAGAGACCCAGTACTTC. Translating it yields CSVDGRLETQYF.

The rearrangement joins TRBV5-1 to TRBJ2-5; the D gene could be TRBD1 or TRBD2 (5 bases each). CDR3 size: 15 residues. Germline lookup yields CDR1 SGHRS and CDR2 YFSETQ. V lost 3 bases and J lost 6, with 18 bases in between. The CDR3 loop reads CASSSSFEGTKTQYF. The CDR3 region has the DNA TGCGCCAGCAGCTCCTCATTCGAAGGGACCAAGACCCAGTACTTC.

The chain carries TRBV18 and TRBJ2-7, with D possibly called TRBD1 or TRBD2 (5 bases each). V was pared by 1 base and J by 5 bases, with 12 bases between. The CDR3 runs to 14 residues. The germline V gene has CDR1 KGHSH and CDR2 LQKENI. CDR3 loop: CASSPLVGTDEQYF. As DNA, the CDR3 is TGTGCCAGCTCACCACTGGTTGGGACGGACGAGCAGTACTTC.

This clone was counted a few times. The J gene is TRBJ1-2, the V gene TRBV19; unclear D gene. CDR1 and CDR2 from the germline V gene are LNHDA and SQIVND (reference sequence). This CDR3 is built from 15 residues. Trimming took 5 bases from V and 1 from J, leaving 14 bases between them. CDR3 loop: CASSFRQANNYGYTF. Here the CDR3 DNA reads TGTGCCAGTAGTTTCAGGCAGGCCAATAACTATGGCTACACCTTC.

This clone was counted only a few times. The chain combines TRBV10-3 with TRBJ1-2, with TRBD1 matching over 9 bases. Germline trimming cut 0 bases from V and 2 bases from J; bases unmatched to any gene: 10. This CDR3 has 18 residues. Germline values: CDR1 ENHRY, CDR2 SYGVKD. CDR3 region: CAISESDRGKGRNYGYTF. In DNA, the CDR3 is TGTGCCATCAGTGAGTCGGACAGGGGAAAAGGGAGGAACTATGGCTACACCTTC.

The CDR3 nucleotides are TGTGCCATCAGCCCGACAGGGGCGGTCTATGGCTACACCTTC. As protein: CAISPTGAVYGYTF. The V gene is TRBV10-3, the J gene TRBJ1-2; TRBD1 agrees at 8 bases. Losses at the gene ends were 6 bases for V and 4 bases for J; bases not matched to a gene: 7. CDR3 length: 14 residues. Germline assignment: CDR1 ENHRY and CDR2 SYGVKD.

This clone has a handful of counts. The rearrangement joins TRBV7-9 to TRBJ1-1; 7 positions agree with TRBD1. Germline values: CDR1 SEHNR, CDR2 FQNEAQ (reference sequence). The V gene end was trimmed by 5 bases and the J gene end by 2 bases; junction bases not matched to a gene: 5. The CDR3 consists of 14 residues. The CDR3 reads CASSGGQSNTEAFF. The CDR3 DNA sequence: TGTGCCAGCAGCGGGGGACAGTCCAACACTGAAGCTTTCTTT.

The V gene is TRBV6-5, the J gene TRBJ1-5, with D unclear. Germline V gives CDR1 MNHEY, CDR2 SVGAGI. V was trimmed by 6 bases and J by 3 bases, leaving 9 bases between them. The CDR3 consists of 13 residues. The CDR3 here is CASSRVFNQPQHF. The CDR3 DNA sequence: TGTGCCAGCAGCCGAGTATTCAATCAGCCCCAGCATTTT.

This chain uses TRBV6-6 with TRBJ2-1; 9 nucleotides align to TRBD2. V was clipped by 5 bases and J by 6 bases; unmatched bases: 8. In germline, CDR1 is MNHNY, CDR2 SVGAGI (reference sequence). The CDR3 has 15 residues. CDR3 region: CASSGAGGATNEQFF. DNA for the CDR3: TGTGCCAGCAGTGGAGCGGGGGGAGCTACCAATGAGCAGTTCTTC.

This clone came up a few times. The chain couples TRBV10-3 to TRBJ1-1; 7 bases line up with TRBD1. The V gene's germline CDR1 is ENHRY and CDR2 SYGVKD. After removal of 3 bases from V and 4 bases from J, the junction contained 5 bases not matched to a gene. CDR3 length equals 14 residues. In DNA, the CDR3 is TGTGCCATCAGTGACAACAGGGGAGGCACTGAAGCTTTCTTT. It codes for CAISDNRGGTEAFF.

The chain joins TRBV7-9 to TRBJ1-5; TRBD1 aligns across 9 bases. The CDR3 spans 15 residues. Trimming cost V 0 bases and J 6 bases; bases outside gene matches: 3. Germline V gene lookup returns CDR1 SEHNR and CDR2 FQNEAQ (reference sequence). The CDR3 DNA follows: TGTGCCAGCAGCTTAGCCGGGACAGGGACTCAGCCCCAGCATTTT. As protein: CASSLAGTGTQPQHF. The whole variable domain, remainder taken from reference TRBV7-9 and TRBJ1-5, is DTGVSQNPRHKITKRGQNVTFRCDPISEHNRLYWYRQTLGQGPEFLTYFQNEAQLEKSRLLSDRFSAERPKGSFSTLEIQRTEQGDSAMYLCASSLAGTGTQPQHFGDGTRLSIL.

The chain carries TRBV29-1 and TRBJ2-3, with D perhaps assigned TRBD1 or TRBD2 (5 bases each). This CDR3 has 15 amino acids. The germline CDR1 and CDR2 sequences are SQVTM and ANQGSEA. Trimming cost V 7 bases and J 6 bases, with 23 bases left between them. The DNA for the CDR3 is TGCAGCGCCGAGAGGGGTACGGCCGCCTCGGATACGCAGTATTTT. It specifies CSAERGTAASDTQYF.

The chain links TRBV10-3 to TRBJ1-2; 9 bases line up with TRBD1. The CDR3 spans 13 residues. V shed 6 bases and J 6 bases; nucleotides not matched to a gene: 5. From germline, CDR1 is ENHRY and CDR2 SYGVKD. This CDR3 reads CAISPTGGNGYTF. In nucleotides, the CDR3 is TGTGCCATCAGCCCGACAGGGGGTAATGGCTACACCTTC.

This chain links TRBV19 with TRBJ1-5; a weak D match, TRBD1 (5 bases). The CDR3 loop spans 15 amino acids. Trimming cost V 2 bases and J 1 base, with 9 bases left between them. Germline V lookup: CDR1 LNHDA, CDR2 SQIVND (reference sequence). Here the CDR3 reads CASSILAGSNQPQHF. In DNA, the CDR3 is TGTGCCAGTAGTATACTGGCAGGGAGCAATCAGCCCCAGCATTTT.

This chain uses TRBV5-1 with TRBJ2-6; TRBD1 is a possible D gene (6 bases). From germline, CDR1 is SGHRS and CDR2 YFSETQ. This CDR3 has 15 residues. Deletions cut 5 bases from V and 2 bases from J, with 11 bases between. The CDR3 sequence: CASSSAGAGANVLTF. CDR3 DNA sequence: TGCGCCAGCAGTTCTGCAGGGGCTGGGGCCAACGTCCTGACTTTC.

The chain joins TRBV6-6 to TRBJ1-2; D may be TRBD1 (5 bases). CDR3 length equals 15 residues. Trimming took 4 bases from V and 4 from J, leaving 16 bases between them. The V gene's germline CDR1 is MNHNY and CDR2 SVGAGI (reference sequence). The CDR3 here is CASSSRDSTGYGYTF. In DNA, the CDR3 is TGTGCCAGCAGTTCCCGGGACTCAACGGGCTATGGCTACACCTTC.

This clone has just a few counts. The chain has TRBV5-7 and TRBJ2-7; D could derive from TRBD1 or TRBD2 (5 bases each). TRBV5-7 qualifies as an ORF whose function is uncertain. The V end was cut by 4 bases, the J end by 7 bases, with 18 bases between. The CDR3 is 14 amino acids. CDR3 DNA sequence: TGTGCCAGCAGCCCGGGACCGCATAAAGTGGAGCAGTACTTC. This sequence encodes CASSPGPHKVEQYF.